The 8 T cell receptor beta chains in this list originate from one sample, sequenced in a study of T-cell memory formation after mild COVID-19. TCRdb called the 5' RACE reads again in MiXCR, with one record for every CDR3 protein. The profile covers 92,000 or so distinct CDR3 sequences, with about 14% appearing a single time and approximately 40% taken by the ten largest. Material: PBMCs or a T cell subset sorted from them (not recorded which). These receptors were taken from a man between 18 and 35 years old who had mild COVID-19 (a few samples of this study predate the infection). Cell type and time point are not known.

This clonotype has only a few counts. The V call is TRBV5-1, the J call TRBJ2-7, with 10 bases fitting TRBD1. CDR1 SGHRS and CDR2 YFSETQ come from the germline V gene. CDR3 length equals 15 residues. Trimming took 0 bases from V and 5 from J; bases not matched to a gene: 5. The CDR3 DNA follows: TGCGCCAGCAGCTTGGGCCAAGGGACAGGGGACGAGCAGTACTTC. Translation: CASSLGQGTGDEQYF. Full variable domain (outside the CDR3, taken from reference TRBV5-1 and TRBJ2-7): KAGVTQTPRYLIKTRGQQVTLSCSPISGHRSVSWYQQTPGQGLQFLFEYFSETQRNKGNFPGRFSGRQFSNSRSEMNVSTLELGDSALYLCASSLGQGTGDEQYFGPGTRLTVT.

This chain links TRBV27 with TRBJ2-7; the D is unclear. V was trimmed by 6 bases and J by 1 base, leaving 13 bases between them. Germline assignment: CDR1 MNHEY and CDR2 SMNVEV (reference sequence). The length of the CDR3 is 14 residues. The CDR3 here is CASSPTVRSYEQYF. The DNA of the CDR3 is TGTGCCAGCAGCCCGACGGTCCGATCCTACGAGCAGTACTTC.

This clonotype was seen a few times. The chain links TRBV6-4 to TRBJ1-1; D remains unclear. The germline CDR1 and CDR2 sequences are MRHNA and SNTAGT. CDR3 length: 16 residues. The V gene lost 1 base and the J gene lost 1 base, with 13 bases spanning the gap. CDR3 coding DNA: TGTGCCAGCAGTGACTTCTTTCACGAAAGGAACACTGAAGCTTTCTTT. It translates to CASSDFFHERNTEAFF.

The chain is built from TRBV4-1 and TRBJ1-6, with 8 bases identical to TRBD1. J gave up 7 bases and V 4 bases, and 15 bases lay outside the gene matches. The CDR3 has 18 amino acids. Germline loops: CDR1 MGHRA, CDR2 YSYEKL. DNA for the CDR3: TGCGCCAGCAGCCCAAGTGGTGCGGGGACAGGCAACAATTCACCCCTCCACTTT. Its translation is CASSPSGAGTGNNSPLHF.

The count of this clonotype is one. The V and J genes are TRBV5-1 and TRBJ2-3; 9 nucleotides agree with TRBD2. The CDR3 covers 15 residues. Looked up from germline, CDR1 is SGHRS and CDR2 is YFSETQ. Trimming at V came to 3 bases and at J to 4 bases, leaving 6 bases not matched to a gene. The CDR3 spells CASSYGLAPADTQYF. The CDR3 coding sequence is TGCGCCAGCAGCTACGGACTAGCGCCAGCAGATACGCAGTATTTT.

This clonotype was seen more than once but under ten times. This chain joins TRBV9 and TRBJ2-1; 7 bases map to TRBD2. V gave up 0 bases and J gave up 3 bases; unmatched junction bases: 3. CDR3 length equals 15 residues. In germline, CDR1 is SGDLS, CDR2 YYNGEE. CDR3 in DNA: TGTGCCAGCAGCGTAGATCCGGGGGGCTACAATGAGCAGTTCTTC. The encoded protein is CASSVDPGGYNEQFF.

This clonotype was seen many times. This chain links TRBV11-2 with TRBJ1-3; D ambiguous. V was cut by 2 bases and J by 2 bases, with 10 bases left in between. CDR1 is SGHAT and CDR2 is FQNNGV in the germline V gene. The CDR3 loop spans 15 amino acids. CDR3 sequence: CASSLLSRTGNTIYF. The CDR3 DNA is TGTGCCAGCAGCTTACTCTCTCGGACTGGAAACACCATATATTTT.

This clonotype has just a few counts. This sequence joins TRBV7-2 and TRBJ2-2; D is undetermined. V dropped 1 base and J dropped 4 bases, with 10 bases sitting between them. The CDR3 contains 15 residues. Germline CDR1 is SGHTA and CDR2 is FQGNSA. The CDR3 protein is CASSLEVVSTGELFF. The CDR3 region has the DNA TGTGCCAGCAGCTTAGAAGTAGTAAGCACCGGGGAGCTGTTTTTT.